This T cell receptor beta chain was documented in a study of STAT5B mutations in CD4+ large granular lymphocyte leukemia. The CDR3 runs to 15 residues. In germline, CDR1 is LGHNA, CDR2 YSLEER. V lost 1 base, J lost 0 bases, and 1 base stayed unmatched. Assay used: immunoSEQ multiplex PCR; TCRdb lists only in-frame clones, some missing. In the table there are 22,000 or so clones, about 80% of which are singletons. This chain uses TRBV4-3 with TRBJ1-1, with 8 bases matching TRBD1. Input material: CD4+ T cells from blood buffy coats. This sequence originates from a human donor in good health. CDR3 bases: TGCGCCAGCAGCCAAGGACAGGGGATGAACACTGAAGCTTTCTTT. Residues: CASSQGQGMNTEAFF.